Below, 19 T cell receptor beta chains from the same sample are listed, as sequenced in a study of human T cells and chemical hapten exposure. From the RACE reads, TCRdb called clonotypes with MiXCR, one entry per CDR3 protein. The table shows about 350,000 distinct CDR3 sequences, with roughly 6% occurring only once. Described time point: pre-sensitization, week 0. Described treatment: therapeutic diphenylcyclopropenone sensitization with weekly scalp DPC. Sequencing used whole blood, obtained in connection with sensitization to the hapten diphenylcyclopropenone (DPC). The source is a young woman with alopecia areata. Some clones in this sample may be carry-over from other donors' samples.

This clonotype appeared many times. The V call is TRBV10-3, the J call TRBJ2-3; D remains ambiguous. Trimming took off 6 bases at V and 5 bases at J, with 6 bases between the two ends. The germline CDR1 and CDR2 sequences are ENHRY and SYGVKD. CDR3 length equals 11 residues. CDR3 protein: CAIRLGDTQYF. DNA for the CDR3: TGTGCCATCAGACTCGGAGATACGCAGTATTTT.

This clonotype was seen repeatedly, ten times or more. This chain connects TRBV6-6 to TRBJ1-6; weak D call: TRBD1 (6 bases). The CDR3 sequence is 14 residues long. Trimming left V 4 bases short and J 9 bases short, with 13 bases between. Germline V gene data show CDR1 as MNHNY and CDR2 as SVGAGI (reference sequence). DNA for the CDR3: TGTGCCAGCAGTTTACAGGGTAGTGGTTCACCCCTCCACTTT. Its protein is CASSLQGSGSPLHF.

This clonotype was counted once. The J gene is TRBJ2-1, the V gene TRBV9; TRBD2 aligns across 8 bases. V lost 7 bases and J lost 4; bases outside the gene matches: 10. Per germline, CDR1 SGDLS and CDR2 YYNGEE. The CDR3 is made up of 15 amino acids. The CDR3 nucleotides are TGTGCCAGCGGGGATAGCGGGGCGTTTTACAATGAGCAGTTCTTC. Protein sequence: CASGDSGAFYNEQFF.

The CDR3 here is CASSLNYAGQTIYF. In nucleotides, the CDR3 is TGTGCCAGCAGCTTAAATTACGCAGGACAAACCATATATTTT. The chain has TRBV7-2 and TRBJ1-3; D possibly corresponds to TRBD1 (5 bases). The CDR3 runs 14 residues. The V end was cut by 2 bases, the J end by 10 bases, with 15 bases between. Germline V gives CDR1 SGHTA, CDR2 FQGNSA.

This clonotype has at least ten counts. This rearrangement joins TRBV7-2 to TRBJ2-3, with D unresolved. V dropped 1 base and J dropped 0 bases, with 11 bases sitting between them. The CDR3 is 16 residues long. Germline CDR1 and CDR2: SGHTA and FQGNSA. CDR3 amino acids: CASSLDSPSSTDTQYF. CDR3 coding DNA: TGTGCCAGCAGCTTAGACAGCCCCTCTAGCACAGATACGCAGTATTTT.

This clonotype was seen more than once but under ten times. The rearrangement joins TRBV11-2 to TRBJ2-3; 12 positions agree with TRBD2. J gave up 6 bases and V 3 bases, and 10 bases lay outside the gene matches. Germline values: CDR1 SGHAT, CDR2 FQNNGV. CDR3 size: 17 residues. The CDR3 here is CASSFLGLAGPADTQYF. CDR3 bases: TGTGCCAGCAGCTTTCTGGGACTAGCGGGTCCTGCGGATACGCAGTATTTT.

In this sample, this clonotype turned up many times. CDR3 sequence (DNA): TGCAGCGTACCCCCGCCGGCAGGGGTAACTGAAGCTTTCTTT. This encodes CSVPPPAGVTEAFF. The rearrangement uses TRBV29-1 and TRBJ1-1, with D maybe TRBD1 (6 bases). The CDR3 spans 14 residues. Per the germline V gene, CDR1 is SQVTM and CDR2 is ANQGSEA. V shed 6 bases and J shed 5 bases, with 19 bases lying between them.

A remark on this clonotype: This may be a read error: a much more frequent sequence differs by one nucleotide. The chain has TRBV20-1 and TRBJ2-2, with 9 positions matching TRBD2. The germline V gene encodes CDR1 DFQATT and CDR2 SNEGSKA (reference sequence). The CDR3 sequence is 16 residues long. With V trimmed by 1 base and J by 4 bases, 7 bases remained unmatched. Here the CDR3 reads CSARGASGAPTGELFF. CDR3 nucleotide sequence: TGCAGTGCTAGAGGTGCTAGCGGGGCACCCACCGGGGAGCTGTTTTTT.

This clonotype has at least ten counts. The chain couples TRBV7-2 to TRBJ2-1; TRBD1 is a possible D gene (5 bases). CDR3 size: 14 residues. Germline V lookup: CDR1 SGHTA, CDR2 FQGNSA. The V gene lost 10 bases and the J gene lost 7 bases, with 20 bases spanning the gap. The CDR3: CATNFRANSNEQFF. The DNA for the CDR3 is TGTGCCACGAATTTCAGGGCAAATTCTAATGAGCAGTTCTTC.

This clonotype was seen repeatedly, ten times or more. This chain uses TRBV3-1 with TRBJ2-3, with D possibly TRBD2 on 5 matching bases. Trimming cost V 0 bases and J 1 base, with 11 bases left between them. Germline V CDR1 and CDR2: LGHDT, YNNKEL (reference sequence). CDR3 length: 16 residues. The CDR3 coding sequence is TGTGCCAGCAGCCAAGAAACCGGGATCCGCACAGATACGCAGTATTTT. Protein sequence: CASSQETGIRTDTQYF.

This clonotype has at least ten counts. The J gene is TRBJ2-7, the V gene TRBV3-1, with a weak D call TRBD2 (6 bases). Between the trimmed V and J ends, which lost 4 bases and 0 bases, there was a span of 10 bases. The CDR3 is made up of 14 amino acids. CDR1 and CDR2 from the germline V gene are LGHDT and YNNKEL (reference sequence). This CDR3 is CASSPRGSSYEQYF. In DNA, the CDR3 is TGTGCCAGCAGCCCCCGGGGGAGCTCCTACGAGCAGTACTTC.

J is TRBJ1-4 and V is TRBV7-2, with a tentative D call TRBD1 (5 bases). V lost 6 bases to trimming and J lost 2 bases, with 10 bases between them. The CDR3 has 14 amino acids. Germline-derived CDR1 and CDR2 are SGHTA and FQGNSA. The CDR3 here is CASSRGRTNEKLFF. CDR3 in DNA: TGTGCCAGCAGTAGGGGACGGACTAATGAAAAACTGTTTTTT.

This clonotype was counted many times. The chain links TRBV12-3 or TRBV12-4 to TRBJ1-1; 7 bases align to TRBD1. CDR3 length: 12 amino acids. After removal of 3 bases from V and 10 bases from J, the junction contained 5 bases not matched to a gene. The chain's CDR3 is CASSFGTATAFF. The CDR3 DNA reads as TGTGCCAGCAGTTTTGGGACAGCCACAGCTTTCTTT.

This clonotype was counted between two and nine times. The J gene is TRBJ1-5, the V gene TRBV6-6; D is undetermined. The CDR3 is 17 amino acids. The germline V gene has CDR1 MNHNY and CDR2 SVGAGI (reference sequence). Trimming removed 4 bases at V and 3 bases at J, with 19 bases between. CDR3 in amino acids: CASSSTSGRLFNQPQHF. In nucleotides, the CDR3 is TGTGCCAGCAGTTCCACCTCGGGCAGATTATTCAATCAGCCCCAGCATTTT.

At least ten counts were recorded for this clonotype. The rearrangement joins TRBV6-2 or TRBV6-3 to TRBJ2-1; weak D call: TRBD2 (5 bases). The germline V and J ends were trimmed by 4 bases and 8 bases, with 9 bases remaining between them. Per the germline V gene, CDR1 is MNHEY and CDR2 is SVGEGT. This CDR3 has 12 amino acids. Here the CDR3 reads CASSFTADEQFF. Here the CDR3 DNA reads TGTGCCAGCAGTTTCACAGCGGATGAGCAGTTCTTC.

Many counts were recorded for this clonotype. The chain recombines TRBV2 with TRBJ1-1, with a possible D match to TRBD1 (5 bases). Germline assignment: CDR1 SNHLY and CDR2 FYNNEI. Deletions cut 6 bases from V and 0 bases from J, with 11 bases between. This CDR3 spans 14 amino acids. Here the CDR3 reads CASSVGLLNTEAFF. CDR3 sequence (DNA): TGTGCCAGCAGCGTGGGACTCCTGAACACTGAAGCTTTCTTT.

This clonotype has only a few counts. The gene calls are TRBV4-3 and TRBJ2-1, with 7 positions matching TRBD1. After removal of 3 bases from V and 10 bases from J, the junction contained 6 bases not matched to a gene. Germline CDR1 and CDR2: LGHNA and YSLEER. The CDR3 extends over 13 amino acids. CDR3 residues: CASSHHRGREQFF. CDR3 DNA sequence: TGCGCCAGCAGCCATCACAGGGGTCGAGAGCAGTTCTTC.

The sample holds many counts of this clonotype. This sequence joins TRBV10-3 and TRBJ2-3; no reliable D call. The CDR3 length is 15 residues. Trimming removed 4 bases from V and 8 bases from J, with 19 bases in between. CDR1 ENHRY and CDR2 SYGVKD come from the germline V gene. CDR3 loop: CAISALGFPFGTQYF. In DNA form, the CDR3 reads TGTGCCATCAGTGCGCTAGGGTTTCCTTTCGGTACGCAGTATTTT.

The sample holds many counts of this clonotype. The CDR3 DNA sequence: TGTGCCAGCAGTTCCCAATTGGGACAGGGGTACTATGGCTACACCTTC. It codes for CASSSQLGQGYYGYTF. The gene calls are TRBV27 and TRBJ1-2; 10 bases are shared with TRBD1. With 4 bases clipped from V and 3 bases from J, the junction kept 8 bases outside the gene matches. Germline CDR1 and CDR2: MNHEY and SMNVEV (reference sequence). The CDR3 contains 16 residues.